This T cell receptor beta chain comes out of a study of tumor and adjacent non-tumor tissue in lung cancer. Study-wide background: The cohort had around twelve adenocarcinoma, a couple of squamous cell and 1 small cell patients. Samples averaged roughly 4.4 million productive TCRbeta reads each.

CDR1 and CDR2 from the germline V gene are SGHNT and YYREEE (reference sequence). J gave up 5 bases and V 4 bases, and 6 bases lay outside the gene matches. The CDR3 is 14 residues long. TCRbeta libraries were built with three rounds of nested PCR, modified from ARM-PCR. Each CDR3 protein is one row after TCRdb ran MiXCR on the multiplex PCR reads. The sample records under 150,000 distinct CDR3 sequences, around 60% being singletons. RNA was extracted from bulk tissue without any cell sorting. Chemotherapy-naive patients with new lung cancer underwent thoracic surgery in China, August–late 2014. This clonotype appeared a single time.

Material for sequencing was lung tumor tissue. The rearrangement links TRBV5-4 to TRBJ2-5; 9 positions agree with TRBD1. The clonotype was recovered from a man aged 60 to 75 with small cell lung cancer. The CDR3: CASSPGQGFETQYF. The CDR3 nucleotides read TGTGCCAGCAGCCCCGGACAGGGGTTTGAGACCCAGTACTTC.